This T cell receptor beta chain was captured by sequencing in a study of early T cells in non-severe SARS-CoV-2 infection. Study-level information: Sequencing of bulk RNA from unsorted whole blood was done, without chain pairing. Overall study findings and caveats: In VDJdb matching, anti-spike CD8 responses were favored while private and CD4 specificities went missing.

The CDR3 is 14 amino acids. Per the germline V gene, CDR1 is SGHRS and CDR2 is YFSETQ. Trimming took 0 bases from V and 5 from J, leaving 11 bases between them. Individual cDNA molecules received unique molecular identifiers. TCRdb reanalysed the 5' RACE reads using MiXCR and keeps one entry per CDR3 protein. The sample holds roughly 120,000 distinct CDR3 sequences, about 12% seen once. This clonotype was detected many times. Its antigen is not identified. The J gene is TRBJ1-1, the V gene TRBV5-1; the D is unclear. The source is an adult who was a healthcare worker with PCR-confirmed SARS-CoV-2 infection or an uninfected control (not recorded which). Material: whole blood, obtained at baseline. Written as DNA, the CDR3 is TGCGCCAGCAGCTTGGATCAGGTAGTTACTGAAGCTTTCTTT. This encodes CASSLDQVVTEAFF.